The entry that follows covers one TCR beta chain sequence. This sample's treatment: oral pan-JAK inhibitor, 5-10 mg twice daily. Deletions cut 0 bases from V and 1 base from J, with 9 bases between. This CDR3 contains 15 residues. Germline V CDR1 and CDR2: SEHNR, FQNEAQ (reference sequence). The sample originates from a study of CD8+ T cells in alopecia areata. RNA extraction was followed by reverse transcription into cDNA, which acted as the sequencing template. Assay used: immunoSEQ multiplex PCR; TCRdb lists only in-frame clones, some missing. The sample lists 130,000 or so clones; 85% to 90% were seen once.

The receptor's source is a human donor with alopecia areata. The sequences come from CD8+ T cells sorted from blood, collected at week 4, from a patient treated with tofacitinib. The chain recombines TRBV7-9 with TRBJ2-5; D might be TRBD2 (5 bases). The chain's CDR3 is CASSLARAVQETQYF. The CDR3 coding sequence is TGTGCCAGCAGCTTAGCGAGGGCAGTCCAAGAGACCCAGTACTTC.